This T cell receptor (beta chain) was recorded in a study of T cell responses to AZD1222 COVID-19 vaccine. Findings and limits, study-wide: Repertoire sampling occurred only after the peak T cell response.

V shed 5 bases and J 4 bases; nucleotides not matched to a gene: 17. Looked up from germline, CDR1 is MNHEY and CDR2 is SMNVEV (reference sequence). This CDR3 region has 17 residues. The sample holds one count of this clone. The antigen remains unidentified. The method was immunoSEQ multiplex PCR; TCRdb's version includes in-frame clones alone and lacks a portion of them. The table has 120,000 or so clones, around 90% seen once. Specimen: peripheral blood, collected on day 0 of AZD1222 vaccination. This chain links TRBV27 with TRBJ2-7; 7 nucleotides line up with TRBD2. The receptor was derived from an adult in good health. CDR3 nucleotides: TGTGCCAGCAGTCCACGGGGGGTGAGGTTCATCGAATACGAGCAGTACTTC. Translation: CASSPRGVRFIEYEQYF.